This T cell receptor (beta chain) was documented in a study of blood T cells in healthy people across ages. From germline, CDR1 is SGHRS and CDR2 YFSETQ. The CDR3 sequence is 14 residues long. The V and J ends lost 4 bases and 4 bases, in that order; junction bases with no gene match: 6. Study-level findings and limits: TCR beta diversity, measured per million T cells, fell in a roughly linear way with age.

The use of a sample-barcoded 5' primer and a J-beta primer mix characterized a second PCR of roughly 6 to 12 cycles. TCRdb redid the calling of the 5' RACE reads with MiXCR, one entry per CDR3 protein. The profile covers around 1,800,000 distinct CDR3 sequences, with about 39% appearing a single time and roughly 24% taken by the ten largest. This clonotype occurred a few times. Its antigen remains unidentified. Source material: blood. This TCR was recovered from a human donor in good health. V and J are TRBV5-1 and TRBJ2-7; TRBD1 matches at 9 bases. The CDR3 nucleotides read TGCGCCAGCAGCATGAGGGACAGGGATTACGAGCAGTACTTC. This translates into CASSMRDRDYEQYF.